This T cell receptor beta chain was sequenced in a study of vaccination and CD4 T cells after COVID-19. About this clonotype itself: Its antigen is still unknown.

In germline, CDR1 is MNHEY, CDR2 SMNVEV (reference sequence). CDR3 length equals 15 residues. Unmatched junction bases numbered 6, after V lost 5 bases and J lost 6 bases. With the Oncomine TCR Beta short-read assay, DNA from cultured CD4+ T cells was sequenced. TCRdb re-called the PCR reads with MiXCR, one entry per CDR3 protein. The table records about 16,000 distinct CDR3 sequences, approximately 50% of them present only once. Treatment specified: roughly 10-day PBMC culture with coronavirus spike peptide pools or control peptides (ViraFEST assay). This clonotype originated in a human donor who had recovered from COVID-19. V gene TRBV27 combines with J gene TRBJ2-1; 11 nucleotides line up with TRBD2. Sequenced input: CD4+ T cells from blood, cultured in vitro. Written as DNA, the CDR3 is TGTGCCAGCAGTACGGGACTAGCGGCCTCCAATGAGCAGTTCTTC. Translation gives CASSTGLAASNEQFF.